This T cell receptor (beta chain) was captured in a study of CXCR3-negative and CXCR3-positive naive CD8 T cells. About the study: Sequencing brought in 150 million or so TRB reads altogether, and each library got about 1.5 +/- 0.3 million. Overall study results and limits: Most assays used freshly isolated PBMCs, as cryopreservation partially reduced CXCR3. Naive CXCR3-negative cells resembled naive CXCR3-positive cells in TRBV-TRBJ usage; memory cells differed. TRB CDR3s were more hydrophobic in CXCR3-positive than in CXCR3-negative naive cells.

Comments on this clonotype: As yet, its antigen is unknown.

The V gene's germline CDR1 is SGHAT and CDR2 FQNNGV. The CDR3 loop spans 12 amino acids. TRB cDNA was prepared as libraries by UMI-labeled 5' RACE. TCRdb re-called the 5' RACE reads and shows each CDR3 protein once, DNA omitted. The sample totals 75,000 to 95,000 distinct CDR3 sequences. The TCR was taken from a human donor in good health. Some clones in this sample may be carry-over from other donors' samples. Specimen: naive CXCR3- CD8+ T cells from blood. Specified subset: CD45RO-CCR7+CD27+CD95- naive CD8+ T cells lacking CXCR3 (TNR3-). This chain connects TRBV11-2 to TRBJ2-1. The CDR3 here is CASSFYDNEQFF. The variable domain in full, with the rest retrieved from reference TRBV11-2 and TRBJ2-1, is EAGVAQSPRYKIIEKRQSVAFWCNPISGHATLYWYQQILGQGPKLLIQFQNNGVVDDSQLPKDRFSAERLKGVDSTLKIQPAKLEDSAVYLCASSFYDNEQFFGPGTRLTVL.